This T cell receptor (beta chain) was identified during a study of cytomegalovirus exposure and HLA in healthy donors. The wider study: Both the approximately 130 validation repertoires and the 600 to 700 first-cohort repertoires used the same platform, as reported by a later analysis. Regarding the study as a whole: Rarity marked most TCR sequences, yet some public TCRs occurred in many donors. A subsequent analysis found that TCR clusters from the first cohort also tended to co-occur in the 90 to 150 validation repertoires, with 94% of cluster scores above 0.

The table came from immunoSEQ multiplex PCR; TCRdb's copy has only in-frame clones and leaves some out. The sample yields 250,000 to 400,000 clones, approximately 86% seen once. This CDR3 spans 16 amino acids. The V and J ends lost 0 bases and 2 bases respectively, with 8 bases between them. CDR1 and CDR2 (germline): LGHNA, YNFKEQ. To note about this clone: Its antigen is currently unknown.

The V call is TRBV4-2, the J call TRBJ1-6; D call uncertain. The TCR was taken from a young man in good health and CMV-seronegative. Sequenced input: PBMCs. The CDR3 nucleotides read TGTGCCAGCAGCCAAGACCTCCAGGCCTATAATTCACCCCTCCACTTT. Translated: CASSQDLQAYNSPLHF.